Listed here is a single T cell receptor (beta chain). Its antigen is currently unknown. This sample stems from a study of cytomegalovirus exposure and HLA in healthy donors. Study conclusions and caveats: In vitro experiments confirmed that a few CMV-associated chains were specific for CMV antigens.

Assay: immunoSEQ multiplex PCR; the TCRdb copy retains only in-frame clones and omits some. This table has over 200,000 clones, about nine tenths appearing once. V lost 5 bases, J lost 8 bases, and 17 bases lay in between. The CDR3 sequence is 14 residues long. Looked up from germline, CDR1 is MNHEY and CDR2 is SVGAGI. This chain uses TRBV6-5 with TRBJ2-3, with D maybe TRBD2 (5 bases). The sequenced sample was PBMCs. The clonotype was recovered from a woman under 30 in good health and CMV-seropositive. DNA for the CDR3: TGTGCCAGCAGTGTAGCGCCCACGTCCCGTACGCAGTATTTT. Its protein is CASSVAPTSRTQYF.